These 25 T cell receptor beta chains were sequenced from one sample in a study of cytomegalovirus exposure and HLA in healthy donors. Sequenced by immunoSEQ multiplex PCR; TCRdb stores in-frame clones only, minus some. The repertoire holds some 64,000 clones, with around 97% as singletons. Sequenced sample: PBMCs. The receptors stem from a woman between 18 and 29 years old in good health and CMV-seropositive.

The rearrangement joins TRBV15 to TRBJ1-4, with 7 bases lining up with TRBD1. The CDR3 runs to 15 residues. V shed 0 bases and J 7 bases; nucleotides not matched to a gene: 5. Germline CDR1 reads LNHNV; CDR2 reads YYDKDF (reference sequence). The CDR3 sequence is CATSRDKGAGEKLFF. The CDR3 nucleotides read TGTGCCACCAGCAGAGATAAGGGGGCTGGTGAAAAACTGTTTTTT.

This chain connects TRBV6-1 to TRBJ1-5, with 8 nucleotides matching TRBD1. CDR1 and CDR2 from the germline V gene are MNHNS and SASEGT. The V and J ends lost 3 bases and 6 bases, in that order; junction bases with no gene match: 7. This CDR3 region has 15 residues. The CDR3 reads CASSDPGGRGQPQHF. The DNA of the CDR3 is TGTGCCAGCAGTGATCCAGGGGGCCGTGGTCAGCCCCAGCATTTT.

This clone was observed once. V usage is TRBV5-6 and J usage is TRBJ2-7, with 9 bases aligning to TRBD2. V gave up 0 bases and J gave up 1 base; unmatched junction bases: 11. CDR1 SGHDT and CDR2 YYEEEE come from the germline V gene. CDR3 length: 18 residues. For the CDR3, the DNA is TGTGCCAGCAGCTTGGGGTCGTCAAGCGGGAGGCCTTCCTACGAGCAGTACTTC. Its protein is CASSLGSSSGRPSYEQYF. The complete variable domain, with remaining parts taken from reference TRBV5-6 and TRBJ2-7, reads DAGVTQSPTHLIKTRGQQVTLRCSPKSGHDTVSWYQQALGQGPQFIFQYYEEEERQRGNFPDRFSGHQFPNYSSELNVNALLLGDSALYLCASSLGSSSGRPSYEQYFGPGTRLTVT.

Written as DNA, the CDR3 is TGTGCCAGCAGCTTAGACTCAGGGTATTATCAGCCCCAGCATTTT. This sequence encodes CASSLDSGYYQPQHF. The chain is built from TRBV7-2 and TRBJ1-5, with D possibly being TRBD1 (5 bases). The V gene's germline CDR1 is SGHTA and CDR2 FQGNSA. V gave up 1 base and J gave up 5 bases, with 12 bases separating them. The length of the CDR3 is 15 residues.

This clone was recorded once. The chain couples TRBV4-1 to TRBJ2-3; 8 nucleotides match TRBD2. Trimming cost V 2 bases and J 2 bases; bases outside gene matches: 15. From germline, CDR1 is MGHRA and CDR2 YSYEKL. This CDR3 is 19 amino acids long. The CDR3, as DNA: TGCGCCAGCAGCCAATCGTACGGGAGGGTTCTAAGAACCACAGATACGCAGTATTTT. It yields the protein CASSQSYGRVLRTTDTQYF.

CDR3 nucleotides: TGTGCCAGCAGCTCATCTAGGGCTCTAGCGTGGGGCTCAGAGACCCAGTACTTC. Translating it yields CASSSSRALAWGSETQYF. The chain couples TRBV7-9 to TRBJ2-5, with a possible D match to TRBD2 (6 bases). CDR3 length equals 18 residues. Trimming took 4 bases from V and 4 from J, leaving 25 bases between them. Germline values: CDR1 SEHNR, CDR2 FQNEAQ (reference sequence).

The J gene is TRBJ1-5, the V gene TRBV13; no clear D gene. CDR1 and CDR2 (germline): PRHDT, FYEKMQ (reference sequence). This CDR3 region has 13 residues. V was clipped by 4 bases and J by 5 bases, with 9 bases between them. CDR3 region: CASSSGGDQPQHF. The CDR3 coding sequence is TGTGCCAGCAGCTCGGGAGGTGATCAGCCCCAGCATTTT. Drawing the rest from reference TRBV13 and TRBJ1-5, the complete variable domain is AAGVIQSPRHLIKEKRETATLKCYPIPRHDTVYWYQQGPGQDPQFLISFYEKMQSDKGSIPDRFSAQQFSDYHSELNMSSLELGDSALYFCASSSGGDQPQHFGDGTRLSIL.

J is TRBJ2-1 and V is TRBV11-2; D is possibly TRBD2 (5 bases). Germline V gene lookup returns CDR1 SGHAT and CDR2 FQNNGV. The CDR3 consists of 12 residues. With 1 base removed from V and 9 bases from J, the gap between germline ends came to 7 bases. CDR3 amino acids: CASSLGGVEQFF. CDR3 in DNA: TGTGCCAGCAGCTTAGGGGGAGTTGAGCAGTTCTTC.

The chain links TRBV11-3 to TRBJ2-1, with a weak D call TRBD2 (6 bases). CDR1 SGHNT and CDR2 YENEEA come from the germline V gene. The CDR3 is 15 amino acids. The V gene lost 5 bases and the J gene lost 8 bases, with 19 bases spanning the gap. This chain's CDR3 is CASSARDSSFDEQFF. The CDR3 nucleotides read TGTGCCAGCAGCGCCCGGGACTCATCTTTCGATGAGCAGTTCTTC.

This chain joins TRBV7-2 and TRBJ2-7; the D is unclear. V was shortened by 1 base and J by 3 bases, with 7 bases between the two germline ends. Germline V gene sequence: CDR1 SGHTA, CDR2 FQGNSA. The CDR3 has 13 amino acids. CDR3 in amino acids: CASSLDGFYEQYF. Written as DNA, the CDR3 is TGTGCCAGCAGCTTAGATGGCTTCTACGAGCAGTACTTC.

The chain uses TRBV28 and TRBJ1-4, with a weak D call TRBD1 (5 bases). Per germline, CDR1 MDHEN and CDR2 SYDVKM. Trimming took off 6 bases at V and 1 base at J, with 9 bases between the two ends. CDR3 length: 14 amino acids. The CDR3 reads CASRHQGTNEKLFF. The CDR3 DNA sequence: TGTGCCAGCAGGCACCAGGGAACTAATGAAAAACTGTTTTTT. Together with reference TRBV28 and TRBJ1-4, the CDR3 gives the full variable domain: DVKVTQSSRYLVKRTGEKVFLECVQDMDHENMFWYRQDPGLGLRLIYFSYDVKMKEKGDIPEGYSVSREKKERFSLILESASTNQTSMYLCASRHQGTNEKLFFGSGTQLSVL.

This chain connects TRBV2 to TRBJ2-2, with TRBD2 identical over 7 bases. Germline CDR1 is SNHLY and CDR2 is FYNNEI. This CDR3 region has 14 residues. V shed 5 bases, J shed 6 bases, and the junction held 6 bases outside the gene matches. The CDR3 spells CASSKTSTAGELFF. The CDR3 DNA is TGTGCCAGCAGTAAGACTAGCACAGCCGGGGAGCTGTTTTTT.

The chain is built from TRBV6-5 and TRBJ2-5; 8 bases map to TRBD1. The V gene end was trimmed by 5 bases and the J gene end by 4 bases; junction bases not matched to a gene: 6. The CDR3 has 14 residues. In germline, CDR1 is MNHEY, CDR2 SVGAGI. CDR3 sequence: CASSRRTGRETQYF. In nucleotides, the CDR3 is TGTGCCAGCAGTCGACGGACAGGGCGAGAGACCCAGTACTTC.

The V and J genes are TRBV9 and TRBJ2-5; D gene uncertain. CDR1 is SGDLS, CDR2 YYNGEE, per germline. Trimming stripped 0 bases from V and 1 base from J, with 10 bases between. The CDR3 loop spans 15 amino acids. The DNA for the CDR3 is TGTGCCAGCAGCGTAGGAGCGTCCCGCCAAGAGACCCAGTACTTC. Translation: CASSVGASRQETQYF.

CDR3 DNA sequence: TGTGCCAGTAGTATAAGGGGGAGAGGCAATCAGCCCCAGCATTTT. Its protein is CASSIRGRGNQPQHF. The chain is built from TRBV19 and TRBJ1-5; a weak D match, TRBD1 (6 bases). V lost 2 bases and J 2 bases, leaving 10 bases between the germline ends. Germline loops: CDR1 LNHDA, CDR2 SQIVND (reference sequence). The CDR3 loop spans 15 amino acids.

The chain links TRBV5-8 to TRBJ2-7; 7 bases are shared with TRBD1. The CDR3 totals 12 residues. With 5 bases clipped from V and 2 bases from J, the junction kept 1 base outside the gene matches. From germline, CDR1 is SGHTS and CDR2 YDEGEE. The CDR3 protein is CASRTGTYEQYF. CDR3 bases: TGTGCCAGCAGGACAGGGACCTACGAGCAGTACTTC.

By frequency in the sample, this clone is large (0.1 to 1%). The CDR3 sequence: CASSRDSTYEQYF. Here the CDR3 DNA reads TGTGCCAGCAGTCGGGACAGCACCTACGAGCAGTACTTC. This chain links TRBV27 with TRBJ2-7, with 7 bases aligning to TRBD1. The CDR3 consists of 13 residues. With 5 bases clipped from V and 2 bases from J, the junction kept 3 bases outside the gene matches. Per germline, CDR1 MNHEY and CDR2 SMNVEV (reference sequence).

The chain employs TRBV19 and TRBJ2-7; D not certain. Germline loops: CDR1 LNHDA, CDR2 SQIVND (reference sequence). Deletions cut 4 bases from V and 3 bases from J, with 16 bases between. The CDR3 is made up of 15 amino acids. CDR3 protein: CASSTTDPTSYEQYF. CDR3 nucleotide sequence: TGTGCCAGTAGTACTACAGACCCAACCAGCTACGAGCAGTACTTC. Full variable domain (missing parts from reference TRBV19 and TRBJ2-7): DGGITQSPKYLFRKEGQNVTLSCEQNLNHDAMYWYRQDPGQGLRLIYYSQIVNDFQKGDIAEGYSVSREKKESFPLTVTSAQKNPTAFYLCASSTTDPTSYEQYFGPGTRLTVT.

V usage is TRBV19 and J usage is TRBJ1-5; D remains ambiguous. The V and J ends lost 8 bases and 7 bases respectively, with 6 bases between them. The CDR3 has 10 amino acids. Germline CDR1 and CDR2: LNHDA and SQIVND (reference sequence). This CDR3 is CASGRQPQHF. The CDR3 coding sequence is TGTGCCAGTGGGCGACAGCCCCAGCATTTT.

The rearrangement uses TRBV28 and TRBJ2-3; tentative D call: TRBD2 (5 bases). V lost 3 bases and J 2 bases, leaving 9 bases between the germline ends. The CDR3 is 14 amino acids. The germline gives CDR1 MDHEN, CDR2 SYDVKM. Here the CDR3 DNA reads TGTGCCAGCAGTTTCTCCGGGGTCACAGATACGCAGTATTTT. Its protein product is CASSFSGVTDTQYF.

The CDR3, as DNA: TGTGCCAGCTCACCGCTCTCCAGCGGCGAAGAGACCCAGTACTTC. It specifies CASSPLSSGEETQYF. The chain uses TRBV18 and TRBJ2-5; perhaps TRBD2 as D (5 bases). The CDR3 is 15 residues long. Trimming removed 3 bases at V and 3 bases at J, with 14 bases between. Germline V lookup: CDR1 KGHSH, CDR2 LQKENI.

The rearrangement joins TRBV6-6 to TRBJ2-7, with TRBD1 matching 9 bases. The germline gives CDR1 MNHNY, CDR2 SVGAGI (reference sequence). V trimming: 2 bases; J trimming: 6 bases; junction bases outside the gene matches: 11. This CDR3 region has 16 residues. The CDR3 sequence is CASSYPPGQGPLEQYF. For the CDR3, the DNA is TGTGCCAGCAGTTACCCACCGGGACAGGGACCTCTCGAGCAGTACTTC.

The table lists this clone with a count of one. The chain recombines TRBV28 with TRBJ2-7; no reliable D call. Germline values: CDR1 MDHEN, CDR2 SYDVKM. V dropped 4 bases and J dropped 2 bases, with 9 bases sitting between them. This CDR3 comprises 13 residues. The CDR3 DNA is TGTGCCAGCAGTTATCAGAGGCCCTACGAGCAGTACTTC. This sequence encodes CASSYQRPYEQYF. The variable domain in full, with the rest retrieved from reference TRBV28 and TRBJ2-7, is DVKVTQSSRYLVKRTGEKVFLECVQDMDHENMFWYRQDPGLGLRLIYFSYDVKMKEKGDIPEGYSVSREKKERFSLILESASTNQTSMYLCASSYQRPYEQYFGPGTRLTVT.

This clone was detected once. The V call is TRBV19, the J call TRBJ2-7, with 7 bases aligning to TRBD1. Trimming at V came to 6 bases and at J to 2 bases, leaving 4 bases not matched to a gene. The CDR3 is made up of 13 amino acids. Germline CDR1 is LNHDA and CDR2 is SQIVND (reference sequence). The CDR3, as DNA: TGTGCCAGTAGGCCACAGGGGACCTACGAGCAGTACTTC. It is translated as CASRPQGTYEQYF.

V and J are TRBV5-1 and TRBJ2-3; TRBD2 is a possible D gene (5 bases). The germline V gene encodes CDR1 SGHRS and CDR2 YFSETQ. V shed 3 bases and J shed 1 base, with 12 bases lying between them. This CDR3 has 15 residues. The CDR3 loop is CASSSLAPGTDTQYF. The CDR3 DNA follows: TGCGCCAGCAGCTCCCTAGCCCCTGGCACAGATACGCAGTATTTT.